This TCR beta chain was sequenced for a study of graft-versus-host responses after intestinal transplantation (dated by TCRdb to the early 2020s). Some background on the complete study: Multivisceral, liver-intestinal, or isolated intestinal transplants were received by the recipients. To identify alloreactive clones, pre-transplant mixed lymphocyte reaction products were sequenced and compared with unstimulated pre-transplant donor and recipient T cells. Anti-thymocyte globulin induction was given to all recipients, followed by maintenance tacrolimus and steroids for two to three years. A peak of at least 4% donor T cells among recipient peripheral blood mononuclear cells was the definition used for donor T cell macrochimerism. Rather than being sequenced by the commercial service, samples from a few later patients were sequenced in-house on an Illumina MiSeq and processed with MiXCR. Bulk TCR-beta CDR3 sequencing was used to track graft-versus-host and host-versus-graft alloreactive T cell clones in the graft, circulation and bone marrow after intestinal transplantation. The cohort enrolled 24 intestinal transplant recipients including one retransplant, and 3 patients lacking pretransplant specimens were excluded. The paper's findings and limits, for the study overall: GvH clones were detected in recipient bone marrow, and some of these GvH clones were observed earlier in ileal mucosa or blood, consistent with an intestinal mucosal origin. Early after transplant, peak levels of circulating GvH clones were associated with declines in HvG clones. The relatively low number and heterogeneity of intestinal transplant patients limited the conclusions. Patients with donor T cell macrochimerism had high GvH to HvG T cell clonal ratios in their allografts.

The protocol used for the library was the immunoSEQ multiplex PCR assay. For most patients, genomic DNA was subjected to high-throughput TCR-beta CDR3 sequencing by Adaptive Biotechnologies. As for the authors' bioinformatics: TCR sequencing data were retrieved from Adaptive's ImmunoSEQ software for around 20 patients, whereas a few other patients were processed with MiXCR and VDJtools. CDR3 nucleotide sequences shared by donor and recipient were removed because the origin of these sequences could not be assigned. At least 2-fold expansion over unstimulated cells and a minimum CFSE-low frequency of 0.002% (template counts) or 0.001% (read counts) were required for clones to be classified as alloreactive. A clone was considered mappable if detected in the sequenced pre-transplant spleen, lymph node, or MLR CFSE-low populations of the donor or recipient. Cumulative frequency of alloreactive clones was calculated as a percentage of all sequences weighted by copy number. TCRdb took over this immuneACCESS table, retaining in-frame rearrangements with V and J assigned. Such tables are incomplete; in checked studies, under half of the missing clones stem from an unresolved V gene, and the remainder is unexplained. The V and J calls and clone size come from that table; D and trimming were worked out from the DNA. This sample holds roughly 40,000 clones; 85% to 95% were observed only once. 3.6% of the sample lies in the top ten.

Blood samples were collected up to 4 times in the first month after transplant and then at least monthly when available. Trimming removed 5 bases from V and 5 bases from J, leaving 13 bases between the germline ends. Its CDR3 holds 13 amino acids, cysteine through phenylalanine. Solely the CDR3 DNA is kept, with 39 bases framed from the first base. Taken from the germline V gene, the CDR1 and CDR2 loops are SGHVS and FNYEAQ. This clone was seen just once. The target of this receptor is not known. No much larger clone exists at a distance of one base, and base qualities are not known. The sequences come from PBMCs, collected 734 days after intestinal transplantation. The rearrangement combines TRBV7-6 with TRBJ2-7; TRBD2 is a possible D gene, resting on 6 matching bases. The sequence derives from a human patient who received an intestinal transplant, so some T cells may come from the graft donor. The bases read TGTGCCAGCAGCGCCGCCGGGACTGACGAGCAGTACTTC. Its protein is CASSAAGTDEQYF.